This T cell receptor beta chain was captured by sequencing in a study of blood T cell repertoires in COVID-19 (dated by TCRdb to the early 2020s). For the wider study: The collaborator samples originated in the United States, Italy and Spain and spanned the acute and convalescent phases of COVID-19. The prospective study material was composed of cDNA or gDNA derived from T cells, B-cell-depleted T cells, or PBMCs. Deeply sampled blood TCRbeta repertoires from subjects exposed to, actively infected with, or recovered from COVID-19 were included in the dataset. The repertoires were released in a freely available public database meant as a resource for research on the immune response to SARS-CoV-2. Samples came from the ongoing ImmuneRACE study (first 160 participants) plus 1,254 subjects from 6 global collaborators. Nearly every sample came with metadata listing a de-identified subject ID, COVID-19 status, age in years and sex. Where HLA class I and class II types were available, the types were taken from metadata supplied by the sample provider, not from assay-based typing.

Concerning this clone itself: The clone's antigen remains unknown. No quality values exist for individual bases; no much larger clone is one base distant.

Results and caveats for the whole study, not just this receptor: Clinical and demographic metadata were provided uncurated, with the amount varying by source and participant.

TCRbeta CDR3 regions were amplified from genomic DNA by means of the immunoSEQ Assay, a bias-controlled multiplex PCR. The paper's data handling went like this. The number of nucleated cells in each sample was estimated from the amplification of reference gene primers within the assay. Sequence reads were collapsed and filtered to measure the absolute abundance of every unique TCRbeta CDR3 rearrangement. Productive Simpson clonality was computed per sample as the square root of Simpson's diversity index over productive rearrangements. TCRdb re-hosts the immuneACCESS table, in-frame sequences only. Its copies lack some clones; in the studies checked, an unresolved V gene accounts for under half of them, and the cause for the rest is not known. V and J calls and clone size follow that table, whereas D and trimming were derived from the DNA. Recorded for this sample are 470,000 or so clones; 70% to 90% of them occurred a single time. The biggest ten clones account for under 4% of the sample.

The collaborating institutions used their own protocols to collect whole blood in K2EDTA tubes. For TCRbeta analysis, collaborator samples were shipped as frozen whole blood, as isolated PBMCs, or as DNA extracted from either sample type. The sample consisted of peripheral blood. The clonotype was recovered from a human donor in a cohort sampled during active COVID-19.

The bases are TGTGCCAGCTCACCTCCCCAGGGGAGAACCTACGAGCAGTACTTC. Translation gives CASSPPQGRTYEQYF. The chain uses TRBV18 and TRBJ2-7; the D gene is perhaps TRBD1, from 6 matching bases. Between the V and J ends, shortened by 3 bases and 2 bases respectively, the junction contains 14 bases. The CDR3 holds 15 amino acids from the cysteine to the phenylalanine. Kept here is only the CDR3 DNA, which spans 45 bases and is read in frame from base 1. CDR1 and CDR2, per the germline V gene, are KGHSH and LQKENI.